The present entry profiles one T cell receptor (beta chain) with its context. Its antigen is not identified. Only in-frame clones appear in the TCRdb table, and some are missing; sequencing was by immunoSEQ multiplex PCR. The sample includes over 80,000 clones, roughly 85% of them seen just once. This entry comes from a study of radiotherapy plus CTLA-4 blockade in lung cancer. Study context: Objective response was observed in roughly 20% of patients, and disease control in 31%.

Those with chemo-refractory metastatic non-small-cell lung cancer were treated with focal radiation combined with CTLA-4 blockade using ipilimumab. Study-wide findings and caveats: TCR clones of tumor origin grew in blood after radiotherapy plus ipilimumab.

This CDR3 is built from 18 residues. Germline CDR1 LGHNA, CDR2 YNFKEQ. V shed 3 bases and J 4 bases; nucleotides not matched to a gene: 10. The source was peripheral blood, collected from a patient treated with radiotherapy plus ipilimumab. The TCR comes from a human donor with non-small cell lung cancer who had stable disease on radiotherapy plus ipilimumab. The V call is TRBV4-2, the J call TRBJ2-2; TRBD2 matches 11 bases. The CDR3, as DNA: TGTGCCAGCAGCCAGGCCGTTAGCGGGAGGGCCATCACCGGGGAGCTGTTTTTT. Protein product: CASSQAVSGRAITGELFF.